This T cell receptor beta chain was profiled in a study of CD8 T cells in Susac syndrome. Reverse transcription of 0.5 to 1 ug RNA was performed with random hexamers. TCRdb independently ran MiXCR on the immunoSEQ multiplex PCR reads; one entry per CDR3 protein. The sample holds approximately 140,000 distinct CDR3 sequences; around 94% are singletons and the top ten take over 0.25%. TEMRA cells were enriched by FACS, while CD8+ and CD4+ T cells were obtained through a negative isolation that was performed magnetically. In the case of this clonotype: Its specificity is unknown.

Study-wide results and caveats: As the study acknowledged, the number of individuals who were part of its TCR sequencing and HLA analysis was relatively small.

The material sequenced was CD8+ T cells from PBMCs. This sequence was found in a human donor in good health.

CDR3 sequence (DNA): TGTGCCACCAGCAGAGACTCTATCTCCTACAATGAGCAGTTCTTC. As protein: CATSRDSISYNEQFF. The chain uses TRBV15 and TRBJ2-1, with D unresolved. The CDR3 is 15 residues long. Trimming shortened V by 0 bases and J by 0 bases, and 6 bases separated the two germline ends. The germline CDR1 and CDR2 sequences are LNHNV and YYDKDF (reference sequence).